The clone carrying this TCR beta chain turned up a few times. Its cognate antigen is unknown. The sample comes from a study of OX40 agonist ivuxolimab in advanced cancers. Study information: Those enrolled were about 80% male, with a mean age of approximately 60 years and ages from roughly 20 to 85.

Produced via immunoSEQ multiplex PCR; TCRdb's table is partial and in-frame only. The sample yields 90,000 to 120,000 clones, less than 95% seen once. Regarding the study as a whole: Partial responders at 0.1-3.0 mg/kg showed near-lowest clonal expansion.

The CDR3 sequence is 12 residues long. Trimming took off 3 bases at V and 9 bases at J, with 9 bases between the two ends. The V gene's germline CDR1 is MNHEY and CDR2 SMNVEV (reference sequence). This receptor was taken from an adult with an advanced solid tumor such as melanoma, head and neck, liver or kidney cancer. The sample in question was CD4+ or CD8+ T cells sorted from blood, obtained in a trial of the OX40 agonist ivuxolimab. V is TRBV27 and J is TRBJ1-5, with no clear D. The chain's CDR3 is CASSLRAGPQHF. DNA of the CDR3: TGTGCCAGCAGTTTGAGAGCTGGGCCCCAGCATTTT.